These 15 T cell receptor beta chains were all obtained from the same sample, sequenced in a study of T cells in women clearing cervical HPV infection. Measured with immunoSEQ multiplex PCR; TCRdb has only the in-frame clones, and not every one. The sample's table shows approximately 12,000 clones. The material sequenced was blood buffy coat. Receptors were obtained from a woman aged 18-70 years with a cervical HPV16 infection that either progressed to CIN3+ or cleared (not recorded which).

Note on this clone: The CDR3 end is not reached by the read, which stops 3 residues before it; the germline J gene fills it in. This chain links TRBV7-9 with TRBJ1-2, with D perhaps TRBD1 (6 bases). Germline CDR1 reads SEHNR; CDR2 reads FQNEAQ (reference sequence). The CDR3 covers 15 residues. The CDR3 sequence is CASSPRQAMTDTYTF. The CDR3 bases that were read are TGTGCCAGCAGCCCTCGACAGGCGATGACAGATACC.

Comment on this clone: The CDR3 extends 3 residues past the end of the read, so its final part is completed from the germline J gene. Within the sample, other DNA sequences also encode this same CDR3. This chain joins TRBV7-7 and TRBJ1-3; unclear D gene. Per the germline V gene, CDR1 is SSHAT and CDR2 is FNYEAQ (reference sequence). V was clipped by 5 bases and J by 8 bases, with 19 bases between them. This CDR3 is 15 amino acids long. The CDR3 loop reads CASSATGPPHHTIYF. Incomplete CDR3 DNA: TGTGCCAGCAGCGCCACTGGGCCCCCCCATCACACC.

Notes on this clone: The CDR3 end lies 3 residues beyond the end of the read and is filled in from the germline J gene. The V and J genes are TRBV6-2 or TRBV6-3 and TRBJ1-4; D possibly corresponds to TRBD1 (5 bases). Germline CDR1 reads MNHEY; CDR2 reads SVGEGT. The CDR3 has 16 residues. Trimming left V 0 bases short and J 8 bases short, with 16 bases between. The covered CDR3 bases are TGTGCCAGCAGTTACTCGATGAGGGGAGGCGGCGAAAAA. Translated: CASSYSMRGGGEK. The full CDR3 reads CASSYSMRGGGEKLFF.

Turning to this clone: The CDR3 extends 3 residues past the end of the read, so its final part is completed from the germline J gene. V usage is TRBV7-2 and J usage is TRBJ2-7, with no clear D. V shed 5 bases and J shed 0 bases, with 5 bases lying between them. The CDR3 has 12 residues. The V gene's germline CDR1 is SGHTA and CDR2 FQGNSA. CDR3 loop: CASSPNSYEQYF. The sequenced CDR3 bases are TGTGCCAGCAGCCCCAACTCCTACGAG.

Of note for this clone: From the germline J gene comes the end of the CDR3, since the read stops 3 residues before it. V and J are TRBV19 and TRBJ1-1; no firm D call. Germline V gene data show CDR1 as LNHDA and CDR2 as SQIVND (reference sequence). Trimming took 3 bases from V and 7 from J, leaving 9 bases between them. This CDR3 spans 12 amino acids. The CDR3 sequence is CASSIGLFEAFF. CDR3 DNA, as far as it was read: TGTGCCAGTAGTATTGGGCTTTTTGAA.

The CDR3 here is CASSLGGGRETQYF. The CDR3 bases that were read are TGTGCCAGCAGCTTGGGAGGGGGCAGAGAGACC. The chain employs TRBV5-6 and TRBJ2-5; 7 bases are shared with TRBD1. Sequencing ends 3 residues short of the CDR3 end; the germline J gene provides the rest. Germline-derived CDR1 and CDR2 are SGHDT and YYEEEE. This CDR3 is 14 amino acids long. With 0 bases clipped from V and 4 bases from J, the junction kept 3 bases outside the gene matches.

Comment on this clone: From the germline J gene comes the end of the CDR3, since the read stops 3 residues before it. The V and J genes are TRBV4-1 and TRBJ1-4; unclear D gene. V was trimmed by 0 bases and J by 7 bases, leaving 15 bases between them. Germline V gene data show CDR1 as MGHRA and CDR2 as YSYEKL. This CDR3 has 16 residues. The CDR3 protein is CASSQDRGGWGEKLFF. The CDR3 bases that were read are TGCGCCAGCAGCCAAGATCGGGGAGGGTGGGGTGAAAAA.

Judged by frequency, this clone is medium-sized (0.01 to 0.1%). The CDR3 end falls 3 residues outside the read, so it is completed with the germline J gene. The chain recombines TRBV7-2 with TRBJ2-1; D ambiguous. CDR3 length: 14 amino acids. Germline V gene lookup returns CDR1 SGHTA and CDR2 FQGNSA. Trimming left V 4 bases short and J 7 bases short, with 14 bases between. The CDR3 reads CASSSPPSRNEQFF. CDR3 DNA, as far as it was read: TGTGCCAGCAGCTCGCCTCCCAGTCGAAATGAG.

For this clone: One end of the junction does not line up with germline, which may come from a read error. The read terminates 3 residues ahead of where the CDR3 ends, so the germline J gene completes it. J is TRBJ1-1 and V is TRBV5-1; a possible D gene is TRBD1 (6 bases). The CDR3 is 16 residues long. Germline CDR1 reads SGHRS; CDR2 reads YFSETQ. CDR3: CASRLGQGPGQTEAFF. The DNA read from the CDR3 is TGCGCCAGCAGGTTGGGGCAGGGGCCGGGTCAGACTGAA.

Concerning this clone: The read halts 3 residues ahead of the CDR3 end, with the missing end drawn from the germline J gene. V is TRBV7-9 and J is TRBJ2-3, with D possibly matching TRBD2 (5 bases). Trimming pared 3 bases from V and 0 bases from J, leaving 10 bases between. Germline V gives CDR1 SEHNR, CDR2 FQNEAQ (reference sequence). The CDR3 is made up of 15 amino acids. The covered CDR3 bases are TGTGCCAGCAGCTTCGGAGTAGCGAGCACAGATACG. Protein product: CASSFGVASTDT. Given in full, the CDR3 is CASSFGVASTDTQYF.

Concerning this clone itself: Coverage ceases 3 residues before the CDR3 finishes, and the germline J gene fills in the end. This chain links TRBV6-2 or TRBV6-3 with TRBJ1-2, with 9 positions matching TRBD1. The CDR3 runs 13 residues. Germline values: CDR1 MNHEY, CDR2 SVGEGT. The CDR3 DNA, read in part, is TGTGCCAGCAGACTACAGGGGGCGGACGAC. Translating it yields CASRLQGADD. In full, the CDR3 reads CASRLQGADDYTF.

Points on this clone: The read terminates 3 residues ahead of where the CDR3 ends, so the germline J gene completes it. The chain combines TRBV5-4 with TRBJ2-5, with 11 bases lining up with TRBD2. Germline V gene data show CDR1 as SGHNT and CDR2 as YYREEE (reference sequence). The J segment lost 5 bases and the V segment lost 5 bases, leaving 8 bases of the junction unmatched. This CDR3 contains 15 residues. The covered CDR3 bases are TGTGCCAGCAGTTTTAGCGGGGGGGCTCTTGAGACC. It translates to CASSFSGGALET. In full, the CDR3 reads CASSFSGGALETQYF.

With respect to this clone: The read halts 3 residues ahead of the CDR3 end, with the missing end drawn from the germline J gene. This sequence joins TRBV5-4 and TRBJ2-2; D gene unclear. CDR3 length: 15 amino acids. V was trimmed by 1 base and J by 0 bases, leaving 7 bases between them. CDR1 and CDR2 from the germline V gene are SGHNT and YYREEE (reference sequence). The CDR3 sequence is CASSLFYSNTGELFF. The sequenced part of the CDR3 DNA is TGTGCCAGCAGCTTGTTCTACTCGAACACCGGGGAG.

About this clone: Read coverage stops 3 residues before the CDR3 terminus; the germline J gene supplies the remainder. J is TRBJ1-5 and V is TRBV6-2 or TRBV6-3, with TRBD1 matching 9 bases. The germline V gene encodes CDR1 MNHEY and CDR2 SVGEGT. The CDR3 is made up of 17 amino acids. The J segment lost 1 base and the V segment lost 3 bases, leaving 7 bases of the junction unmatched. The CDR3 sequence is CASSYRTGGRSNQPQHF. Incomplete CDR3 DNA: TGTGCCAGCAGTTATCGTACAGGGGGCAGGAGCAATCAGCCC.

Comments on this clone: The CDR3 is cut off 3 residues early in the read; its end comes from the germline J gene. The chain employs TRBV7-3 and TRBJ1-2; D unresolved. The CDR3 is 14 amino acids. Germline V lookup: CDR1 SGHTA, CDR2 FQGTGA. The part of the CDR3 DNA that was read is TGTGCCAGCAGCCCGACATCTAGCACAGATACC. Protein: CASSPTSSTDT. The CDR3 as a whole reads CASSPTSSTDTYTF.